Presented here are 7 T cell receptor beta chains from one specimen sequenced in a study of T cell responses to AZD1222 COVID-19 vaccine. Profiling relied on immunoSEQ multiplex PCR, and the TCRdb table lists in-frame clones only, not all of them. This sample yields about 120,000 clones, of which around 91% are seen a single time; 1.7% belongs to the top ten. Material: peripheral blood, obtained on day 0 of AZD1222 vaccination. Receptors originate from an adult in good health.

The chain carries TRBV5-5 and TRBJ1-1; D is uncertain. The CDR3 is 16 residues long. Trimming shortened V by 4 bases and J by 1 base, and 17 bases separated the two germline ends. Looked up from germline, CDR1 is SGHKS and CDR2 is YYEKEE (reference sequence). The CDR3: CASSAAWSRQNTEAFF. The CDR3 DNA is TGTGCCAGCAGCGCAGCATGGTCCCGGCAGAACACTGAAGCTTTCTTT.

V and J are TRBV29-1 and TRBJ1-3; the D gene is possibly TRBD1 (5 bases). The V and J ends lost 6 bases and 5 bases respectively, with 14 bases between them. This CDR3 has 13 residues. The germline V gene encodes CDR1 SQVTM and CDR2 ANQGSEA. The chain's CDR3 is CSVERDPRNTIYF. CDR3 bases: TGCAGCGTAGAAAGGGACCCCAGAAACACCATATATTTT.

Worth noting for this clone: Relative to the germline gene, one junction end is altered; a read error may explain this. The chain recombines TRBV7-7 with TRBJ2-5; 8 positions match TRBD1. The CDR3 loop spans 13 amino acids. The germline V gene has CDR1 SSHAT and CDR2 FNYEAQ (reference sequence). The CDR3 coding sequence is TGTGCTAGCAGCTTGGACAGGGAAGAGACCCAGTACTTC. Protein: CASSLDREETQYF.

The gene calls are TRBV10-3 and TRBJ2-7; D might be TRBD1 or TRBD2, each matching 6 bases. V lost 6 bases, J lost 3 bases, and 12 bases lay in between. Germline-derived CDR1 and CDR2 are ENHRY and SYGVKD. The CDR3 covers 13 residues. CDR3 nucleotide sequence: TGTGCCATCAGGACGGAGGGGGTCTACGAGCAGTACTTC. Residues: CAIRTEGVYEQYF.

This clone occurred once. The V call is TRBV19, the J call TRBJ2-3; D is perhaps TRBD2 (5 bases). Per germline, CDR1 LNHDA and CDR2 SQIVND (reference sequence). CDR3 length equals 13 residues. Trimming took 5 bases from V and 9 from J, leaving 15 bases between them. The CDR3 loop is CASSAPTTWTQYF. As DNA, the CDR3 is TGTGCCAGTAGTGCCCCGACTACATGGACGCAGTATTTT.

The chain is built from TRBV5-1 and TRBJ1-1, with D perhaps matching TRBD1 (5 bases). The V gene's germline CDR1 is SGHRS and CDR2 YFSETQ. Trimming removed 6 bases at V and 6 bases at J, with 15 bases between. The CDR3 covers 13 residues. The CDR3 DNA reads TGCGCCAGCACCCCAATCTGGGGGTCTGAAGCTTTCTTT. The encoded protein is CASTPIWGSEAFF.

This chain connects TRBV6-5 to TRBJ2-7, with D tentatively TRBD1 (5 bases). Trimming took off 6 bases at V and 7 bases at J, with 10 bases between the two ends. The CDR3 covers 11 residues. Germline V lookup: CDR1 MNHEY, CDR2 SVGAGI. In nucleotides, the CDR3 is TGTGCCAGCAGCCAGGGCAGGGAGCAGTACGTC. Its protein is CASSQGREQYV.